The 7 T cell receptor beta chains listed next were all sequenced from one sample in a study of patients and donors after allogeneic stem cell transplantation. TCRdb independently ran MiXCR on the RT-PCR reads; one entry per CDR3 protein. The table has roughly 140,000 distinct CDR3 sequences, over 35% seen once. The sample taken for sequencing was blood, either unsorted or a sorted T cell fraction (not recorded which). The source is a human donor who was either an allogeneic HSCT recipient or a stem cell or donor lymphocyte infusion donor (not recorded which). It is not recorded whose cells these are; they may come from a transplant donor.

This chain links TRBV12-3 or TRBV12-4 with TRBJ1-3; no firm D call. Trimming stripped 0 bases from V and 4 bases from J, with 10 bases between. This CDR3 is built from 15 residues. CDR3 protein: CASSLAMGTGNTIYF. CDR3 nucleotides: TGTGCCAGCAGTTTAGCGATGGGAACGGGAAACACCATATATTTT.

This clonotype was counted ten times or more. J is TRBJ1-5 and V is TRBV9, with D possibly TRBD1 on 5 matching bases. Germline V gives CDR1 SGDLS, CDR2 YYNGEE. The CDR3 consists of 13 residues. V gave up 4 bases and J gave up 5 bases, with 10 bases separating them. The CDR3 DNA follows: TGTGCCAGCAGCCTAGTAGGGGATCAGCCCCAGCATTTT. It yields the protein CASSLVGDQPQHF.

The rearrangement joins TRBV24-1 to TRBJ2-1, with a possible D match to TRBD1 (5 bases). This CDR3 is built from 16 residues. The germline V gene encodes CDR1 KGHDR and CDR2 SFDVKD. Trimming removed 3 bases from V and 2 bases from J, with 13 bases in between. The DNA of the CDR3 is TGTGCCACCAGTGATCCCACCAGGGCAGCCTACAATGAGCAGTTCTTC. It specifies CATSDPTRAAYNEQFF.

The rearrangement joins TRBV28 to TRBJ2-1; 14 nucleotides line up with TRBD2. Germline assignment: CDR1 MDHEN and CDR2 SYDVKM. The junction had 7 bases not matched to a gene; V was cut back by 6 bases and J by 9 bases. The CDR3 has 15 residues. The CDR3 region has the DNA TGTGCCAGCAGAGGGACTAGCGGGGGTCTTATTGAGCAGTTCTTC. Protein sequence: CASRGTSGGLIEQFF.

The CDR3 loop reads CSVAGRYGYTF. In nucleotides, the CDR3 is TGCAGCGTTGCGGGTCGCTATGGCTACACCTTC. The genes are TRBV29-1 and TRBJ1-2; D unresolved. The CDR3 has 11 amino acids. Deletions cut 4 bases from V and 4 bases from J, with 7 bases between. Germline CDR1 and CDR2: SQVTM and ANQGSEA.

The rearrangement joins TRBV12-3 or TRBV12-4 to TRBJ1-5; perhaps TRBD1 as D (6 bases). Between the trimmed V and J ends, which lost 2 bases and 1 base, there was a span of 12 bases. The CDR3 totals 16 residues. The CDR3 sequence is CASSLRRGVSNQPQHF. DNA for the CDR3: TGTGCCAGCAGTTTAAGGAGGGGGGTAAGCAATCAGCCCCAGCATTTT.

The chain couples TRBV19 to TRBJ1-5, with D possibly TRBD1 on 5 matching bases. This CDR3 is built from 16 residues. Germline lookup yields CDR1 LNHDA and CDR2 SQIVND (reference sequence). V lost 0 bases to trimming and J lost 7 bases, with 16 bases between them. For the CDR3, the DNA is TGTGCCAGTAGTATAGACAGGGCGCGTTGGGGCCAGCCCCAGCATTTT. The encoded protein is CASSIDRARWGQPQHF.